The text below deals with one T cell receptor (beta chain). Its antigen is not identified. The source of the sample is a study of T cell responses to AZD1222 COVID-19 vaccine. Regarding the study as a whole: Females made up more of the donors, who were largely white British, and clonal diversity may have come out too low.

The data were produced by immunoSEQ multiplex PCR, yet TCRdb's version contains in-frame clones alone and is incomplete. The repertoire holds 140,000 or so clones, approximately 89% seen once, with around 1.7% in the top ten. CDR1 and CDR2 (germline): LNHDA, SQIVND (reference sequence). The ends were cut back, 4 bases at V and 4 bases at J, with 18 bases in the middle. This CDR3 spans 16 amino acids. The rearrangement joins TRBV19 to TRBJ2-3; maybe TRBD1 (5 bases). The receptor was derived from an adult who received the AZD1222 COVID-19 vaccine. The sequenced sample was peripheral blood, obtained 28 days after the second AZD1222 dose. The CDR3 DNA is TGTGCCAGTAGTAGCGCCTGGGGCACCCAGGCAGATACGCAGTATTTT. Encoded protein: CASSSAWGTQADTQYF.